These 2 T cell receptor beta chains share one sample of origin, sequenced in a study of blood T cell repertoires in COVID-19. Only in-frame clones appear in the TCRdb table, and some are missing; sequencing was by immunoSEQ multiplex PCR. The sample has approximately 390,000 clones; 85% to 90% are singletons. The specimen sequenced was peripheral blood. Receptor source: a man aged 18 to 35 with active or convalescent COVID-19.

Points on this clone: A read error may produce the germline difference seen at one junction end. The CDR3 region is CASSLVGFRGAVETQYF. The CDR3 bases are TGTGCTAGCAGCTTAGTTGGATTTCGGGGGGCTGTGGAGACCCAGTACTTC. The genes are TRBV7-7 and TRBJ2-5; weak D call: TRBD2 (7 bases). Germline V CDR1 and CDR2: SSHAT, FNYEAQ (reference sequence). This CDR3 spans 17 amino acids.

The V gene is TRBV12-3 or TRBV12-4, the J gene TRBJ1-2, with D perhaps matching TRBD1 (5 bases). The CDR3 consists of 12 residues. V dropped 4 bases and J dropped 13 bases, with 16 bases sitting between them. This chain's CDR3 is CASSSAGGTGTF. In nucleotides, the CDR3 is TGTGCCAGCAGTTCGGCGGGGGGTACGGGCACCTTC.